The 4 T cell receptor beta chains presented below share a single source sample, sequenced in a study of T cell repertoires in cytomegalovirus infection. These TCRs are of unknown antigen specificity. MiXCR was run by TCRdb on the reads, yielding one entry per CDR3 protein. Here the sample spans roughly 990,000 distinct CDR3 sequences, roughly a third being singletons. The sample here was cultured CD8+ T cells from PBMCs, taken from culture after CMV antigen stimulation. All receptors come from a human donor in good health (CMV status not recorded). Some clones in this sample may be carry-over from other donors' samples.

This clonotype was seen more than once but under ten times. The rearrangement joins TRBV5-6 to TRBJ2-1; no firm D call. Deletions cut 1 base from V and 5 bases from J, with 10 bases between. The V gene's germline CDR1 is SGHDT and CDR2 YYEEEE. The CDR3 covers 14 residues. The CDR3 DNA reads TGTGCCAGCAGCTTGCGATGGCCGGACAATGAGCAGTTCTTC. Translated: CASSLRWPDNEQFF.

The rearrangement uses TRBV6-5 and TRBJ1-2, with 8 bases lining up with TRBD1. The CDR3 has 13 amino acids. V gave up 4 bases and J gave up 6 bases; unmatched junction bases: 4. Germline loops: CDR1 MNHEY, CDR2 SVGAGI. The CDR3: CASSSLTGDGYTF. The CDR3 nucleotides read TGTGCCAGCAGTTCCCTGACAGGGGATGGCTACACCTTC.

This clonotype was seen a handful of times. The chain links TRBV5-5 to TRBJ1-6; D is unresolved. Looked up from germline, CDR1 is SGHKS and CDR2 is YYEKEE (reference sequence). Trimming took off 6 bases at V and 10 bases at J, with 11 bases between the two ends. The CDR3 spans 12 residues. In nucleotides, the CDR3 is TGTGCCAGCACCCCGGCCTACTCACCCCTCCACTTT. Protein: CASTPAYSPLHF.

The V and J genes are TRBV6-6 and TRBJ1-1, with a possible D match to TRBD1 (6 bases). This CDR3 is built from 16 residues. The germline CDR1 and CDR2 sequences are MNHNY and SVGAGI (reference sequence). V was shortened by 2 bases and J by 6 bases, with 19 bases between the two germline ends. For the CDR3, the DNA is TGTGCCAGCAGTTACCTTTCGGGGGACAAAGGAGCTGAAGCTTTCTTT. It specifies CASSYLSGDKGAEAFF.